Reported below is one T cell receptor (beta chain). Its cognate antigen has yet to be identified. Base qualities are not provided; no much larger clone lies one nucleotide away. This record comes from a study of shared clonotypes between healthy human individuals (dated by TCRdb to 2020 to 2021). Background for the entire study: A few men and two women, aged 18 to 49 years, made up the cohort. For each donor, CD4 naive and CD4 memory were each run on three plates, CD8 naive on two plates, and CD8 memory on one plate. Blood TCR repertoires of a handful of healthy adults were deeply sequenced to estimate repertoire size and the extent of clonotype sharing between individuals. Between about 0.94 and 8.9 billion PBMCs per donor were obtained by leukapheresis. To increase sequencing depth and limit assay-specific biases, different laboratories used diverse techniques to prepare libraries and sequence TCR repertoires. Beyond this particular receptor, the publication reports: Pairwise subsampling indicated that sequencing depth was expected to affect the degree of clonotype sharing among donors. Rarefaction of sorted-subset datasets indicated incomplete sequencing despite the large sequencing depth. Because the study included a small number of donors, the genetic and exposure-history diversity represented was limited. Compared with non-shared clonotypes, the clonotypes found in all four sorted-subset donors had higher generation probabilities. Sampling was restricted to blood, and TCR repertoires in tissue are likely to differ from TCR repertoires in blood. Sharing across a handful of donors was observed for around 5% of naive CD4, over 3% of naive CD8, around 2.5% of memory CD4, and about 0.4% of memory CD8 clonotypes. Larger estimated clonotype richness was generally found for naive subsets than for memory subsets.

V loses 0 bases of germline sequence and J loses 0 bases, and the interval between the two ends is 8 bases. Taken from the germline V gene, the CDR1 and CDR2 loops are LGHNA and YSLEER. The CDR3 spans 15 residues, from the cysteine through the phenylalanine. Left in the record is the CDR3 DNA by itself, 45 bases read in frame from the first base. Using the deep immunoSEQ assay, multiplex PCR amplified TCR CDR3 regions from genomic DNA. For each cell subset, the extracted genomic DNA was distributed evenly across all wells of several immunoSEQ 96-well plates, and each plate served as one replicate. For sorted subsets, about 200 ng genomic DNA, equal to some 28,000 T cell genomes, was loaded into each replicate PCR. Purified libraries were measured with a Qubit 3.0 fluorometer, size-checked on a Bioanalyzer 2100, and measured again with the KAPA Library Quantification kit. Each immunoSEQ 96-well plate was sequenced on its own single-read 150-cycle Illumina NextSeq 550 flow cell. The authors' analysis ran thus. Because the immunoSEQ output held only junctional sequences and lacked quality scores, the filtering could not match the filtering applied to full-length reads. Sequences were annotated with PyIR, a Python wrapper for IgBLAST v1.9, and V/J genes and CDR3 were assigned using IMGT germline references. Any read was removed if the V/J assignment was weak (E-value above 1e-6), the CDR3 was missing, or the read contained stop codons, out-of-frame junctions, or ambiguous translated residues. V3J clonotypes were defined by identical inferred V gene, J gene, and CDR3 amino acid sequence. Percentage overlap between repertoires was calculated by dividing the number of shared unique clonotypes by the size of the smaller repertoire. Repertoire richness was assessed with RTK rarefaction, the Chao1 estimator, and Recon v2.1 estimates of unobserved clonotypes. Generation probabilities for all TCRbeta clonotypes obtained by the gDNA method from a handful of donors were computed using OLGA. This is the immuneACCESS table as TCRdb keeps it, with only in-frame sequences that have V and J called. A part of the clones is gone; compared with another copy, unresolved V genes explain less than half, and the rest is unexplained. D and trimming were read from the DNA, whereas the V and J calls and clone size are those reported in that table. The sample contains under 2,000,000 clones, over 85% of them found a single time. 1.2% of the sample is in the top ten clones.

CD8 naive samples were obtained by positive selection for CCR7 among CD45RO-negative cells, yielding a CD45RA+CCR7+ population from which TemRA cells were excluded. The donors were healthy, HIV-negative adults with no recently reported acute infections or vaccinations. Every donor was a Caucasian adult living in Nashville, Tennessee, USA. After blood collection by leukapheresis, PBMCs were isolated using Ficoll-Histopaque density gradient centrifugation and then cryopreserved in the vapor phase of liquid nitrogen. Analytical flow cytometry was used to check the purity and quantity of each magnetically sorted T cell population. Each sorted fraction had its genomic DNA isolated and then quantified by UV absorbance on a Nanodrop 2000c.

The sample comprised naive CD8+ T cells sorted from blood. According to the study, the label for this sample's cell subset or site signals: CD45RA+CCR7+. This receptor chain uses TRBV4-3 and TRBJ2-5; the D gene is possibly TRBD1, with 5 bases matching. The clonotype originates from a young man in good health. The CDR3 region has the sequence CASSQEWGHQETQYF. The DNA sequence follows: TGCGCCAGCAGCCAAGAATGGGGCCACCAAGAGACCCAGTACTTC.